The rows below give T cell receptor beta chains drawn from one sample of a study of blood T cell repertoires in COVID-19. Here immunoSEQ multiplex PCR was the method, and the copy in TCRdb shows in-frame clones only, minus some. The table records under 200,000 clones, 65% to 85% of them present only once. Specimen: peripheral blood. Receptors originate from a woman aged 60 to 75 with acute or convalescent COVID-19. Both conserved end residues are part of each CDR3. D genes are given only for firm matches.

cdr3_aa,j_call,d_call,v_call,cdr3_length
CASSPLWGRGYTF,TRBJ1-2,-,TRBV7-2,13
CASSYWATEAFF,TRBJ1-1,-,TRBV6-2/TRBV6-3,12
CASSLESGGTKNIQYF,TRBJ2-4,-,TRBV7-2,16
CASSHGFSGGAGAGREQYF,TRBJ2-7,TRBD2,TRBV4-1,19
CASTPQDRAYEQYF,TRBJ2-7,TRBD1,TRBV6-2/TRBV6-3,14
CAWAGGSGNTIYF,TRBJ1-3,TRBD1,TRBV30,13
CASSPPAGREPDTQYF,TRBJ2-3,-,TRBV9,16
CASSRGGVTSYNEQFF,TRBJ2-1,TRBD2,TRBV11-2,16
CASSFGGDGNEQFF,TRBJ2-1,-,TRBV5-1,14
CASSPPRDYNLEQYF,TRBJ2-7,-,TRBV18,15
CASSPGLAGGSQETQYF,TRBJ2-5,TRBD2,TRBV6-6,17
CSVLRDRRQETQYF,TRBJ2-5,TRBD1,TRBV29-1,14